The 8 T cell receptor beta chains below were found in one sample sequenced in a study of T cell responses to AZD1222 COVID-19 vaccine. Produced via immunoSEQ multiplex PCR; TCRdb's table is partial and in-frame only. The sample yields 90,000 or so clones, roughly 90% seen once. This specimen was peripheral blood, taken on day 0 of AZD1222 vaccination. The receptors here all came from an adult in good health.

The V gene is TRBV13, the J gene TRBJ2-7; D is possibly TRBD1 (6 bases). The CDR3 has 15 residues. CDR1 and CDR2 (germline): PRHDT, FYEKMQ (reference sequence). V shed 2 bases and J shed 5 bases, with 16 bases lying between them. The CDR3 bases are TGTGCCAGCAGCTTACTACAGGGCGTATCCCACGAGCAGTACTTC. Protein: CASSLLQGVSHEQYF.

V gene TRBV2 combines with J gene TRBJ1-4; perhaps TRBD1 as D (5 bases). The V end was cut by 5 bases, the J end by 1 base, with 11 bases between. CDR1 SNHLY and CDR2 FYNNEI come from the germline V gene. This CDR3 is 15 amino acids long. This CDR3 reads CASSFGGGTNEKLFF. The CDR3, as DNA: TGTGCCAGCAGTTTTGGTGGGGGAACTAATGAAAAACTGTTTTTT.

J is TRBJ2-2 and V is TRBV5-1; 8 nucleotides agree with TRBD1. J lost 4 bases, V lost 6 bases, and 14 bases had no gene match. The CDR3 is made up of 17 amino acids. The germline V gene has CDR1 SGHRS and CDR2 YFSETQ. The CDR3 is CASTGLGQGIGTGELFF. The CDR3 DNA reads TGCGCCAGCACCGGCCTCGGACAGGGAATCGGCACCGGGGAGCTGTTTTTT.

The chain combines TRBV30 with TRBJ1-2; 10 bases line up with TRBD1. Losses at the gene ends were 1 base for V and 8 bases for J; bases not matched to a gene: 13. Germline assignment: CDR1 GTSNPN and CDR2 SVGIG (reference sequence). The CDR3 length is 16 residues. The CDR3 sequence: CAWSEFYLGTGAGYTF. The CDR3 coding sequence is TGTGCCTGGAGTGAATTTTATCTAGGGACAGGGGCCGGCTACACCTTC.

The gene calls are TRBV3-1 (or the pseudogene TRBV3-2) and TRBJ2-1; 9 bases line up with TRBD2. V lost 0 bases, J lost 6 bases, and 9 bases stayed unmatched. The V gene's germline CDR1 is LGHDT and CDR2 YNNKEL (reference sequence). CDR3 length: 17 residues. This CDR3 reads CASSQDGGGASGNEQFF. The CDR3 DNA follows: TGTGCCAGCAGCCAAGATGGCGGGGGGGCCTCGGGCAATGAGCAGTTCTTC.

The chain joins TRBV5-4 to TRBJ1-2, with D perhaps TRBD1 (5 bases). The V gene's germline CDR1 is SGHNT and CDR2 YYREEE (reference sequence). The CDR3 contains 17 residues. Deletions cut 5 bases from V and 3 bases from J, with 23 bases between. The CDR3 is CASSYLGASGVDYGYTF. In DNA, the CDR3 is TGTGCCAGCAGTTATCTAGGGGCGTCGGGAGTGGACTATGGCTACACCTTC. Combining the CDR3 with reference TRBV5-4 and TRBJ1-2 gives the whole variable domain ETGVTQSPTHLIKTRGQQVTLRCSSQSGHNTVSWYQQALGQGPQFIFQYYREEENGRGNFPPRFSGLQFPNYSSELNVNALELDDSALYLCASSYLGASGVDYGYTFGSGTRLTVV.

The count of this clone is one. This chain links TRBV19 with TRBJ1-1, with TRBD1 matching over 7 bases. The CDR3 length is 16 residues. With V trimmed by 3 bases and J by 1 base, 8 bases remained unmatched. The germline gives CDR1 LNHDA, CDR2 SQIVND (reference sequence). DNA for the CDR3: TGTGCCAGTAGTATGACAGGGAAGGTGAAGAACACTGAAGCTTTCTTT. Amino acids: CASSMTGKVKNTEAFF.

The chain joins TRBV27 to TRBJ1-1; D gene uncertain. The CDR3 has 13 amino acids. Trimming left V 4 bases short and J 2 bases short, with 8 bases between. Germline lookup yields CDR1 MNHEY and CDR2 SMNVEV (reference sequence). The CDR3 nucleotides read TGTGCCAGCAGTTCGCGGTTCAACACTGAAGCTTTCTTT. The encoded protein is CASSSRFNTEAFF.